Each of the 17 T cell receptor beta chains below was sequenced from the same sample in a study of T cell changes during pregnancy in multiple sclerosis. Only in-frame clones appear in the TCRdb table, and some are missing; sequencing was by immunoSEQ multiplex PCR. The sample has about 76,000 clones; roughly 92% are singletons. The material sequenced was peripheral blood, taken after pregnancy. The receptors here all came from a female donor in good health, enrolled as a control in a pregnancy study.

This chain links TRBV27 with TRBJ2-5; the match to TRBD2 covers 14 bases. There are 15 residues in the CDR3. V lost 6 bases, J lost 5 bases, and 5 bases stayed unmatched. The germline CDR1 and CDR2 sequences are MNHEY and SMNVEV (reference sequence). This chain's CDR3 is CASRWTSGRRETQYF. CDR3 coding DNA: TGTGCCAGCAGATGGACTAGCGGGAGGCGGGAGACCCAGTACTTC.

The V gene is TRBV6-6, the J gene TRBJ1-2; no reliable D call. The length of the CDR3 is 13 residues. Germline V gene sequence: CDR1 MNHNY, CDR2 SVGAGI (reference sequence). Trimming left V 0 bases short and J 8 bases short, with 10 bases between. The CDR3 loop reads CASSYSKLEGYTF. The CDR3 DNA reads TGTGCCAGCAGTTACTCGAAACTAGAGGGCTACACCTTC.

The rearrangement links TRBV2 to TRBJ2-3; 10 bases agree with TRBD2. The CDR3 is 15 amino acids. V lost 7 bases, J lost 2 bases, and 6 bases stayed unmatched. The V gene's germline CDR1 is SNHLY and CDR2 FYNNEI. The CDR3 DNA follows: TGTGCCAGCATTGGACTAGCGGAGTACACAGATACGCAGTATTTT. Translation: CASIGLAEYTDTQYF.

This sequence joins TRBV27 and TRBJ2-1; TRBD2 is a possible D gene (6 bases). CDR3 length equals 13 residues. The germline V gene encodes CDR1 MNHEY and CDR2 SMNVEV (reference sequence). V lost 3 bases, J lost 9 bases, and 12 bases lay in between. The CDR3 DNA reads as TGTGCCAGCAGTTTGGCTAGCGTAGGTGAGCAGTTCTTC. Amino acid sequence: CASSLASVGEQFF.

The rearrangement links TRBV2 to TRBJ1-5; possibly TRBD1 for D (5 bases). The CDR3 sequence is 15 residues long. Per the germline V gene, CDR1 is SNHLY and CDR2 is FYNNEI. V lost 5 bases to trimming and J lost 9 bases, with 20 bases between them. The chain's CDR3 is CASSPQKGAGRPQHF. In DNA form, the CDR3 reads TGTGCCAGCAGTCCTCAGAAAGGGGCAGGGCGGCCCCAGCATTTT.

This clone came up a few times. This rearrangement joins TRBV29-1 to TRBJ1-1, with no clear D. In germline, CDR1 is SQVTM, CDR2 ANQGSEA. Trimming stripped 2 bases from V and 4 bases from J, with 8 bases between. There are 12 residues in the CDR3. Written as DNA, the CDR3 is TGCAGCGTTGAAAGGGAGGGCACTGAAGCTTTCTTT. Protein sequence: CSVEREGTEAFF.

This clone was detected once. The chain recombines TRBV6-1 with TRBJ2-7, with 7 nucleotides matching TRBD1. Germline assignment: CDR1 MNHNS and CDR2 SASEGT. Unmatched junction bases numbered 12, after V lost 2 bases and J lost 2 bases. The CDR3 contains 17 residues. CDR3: CASSEYFRQGGAYEQYF. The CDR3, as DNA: TGTGCCAGCAGTGAATATTTTCGACAGGGTGGGGCCTACGAGCAGTACTTC.

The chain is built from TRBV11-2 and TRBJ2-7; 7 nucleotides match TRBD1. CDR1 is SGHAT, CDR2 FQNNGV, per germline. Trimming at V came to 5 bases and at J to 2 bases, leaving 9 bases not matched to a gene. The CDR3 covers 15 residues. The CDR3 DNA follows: TGTGCCAGCAGCAACTCCAGGGGGAGCCCCTACGAGCAGTACTTC. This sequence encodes CASSNSRGSPYEQYF.

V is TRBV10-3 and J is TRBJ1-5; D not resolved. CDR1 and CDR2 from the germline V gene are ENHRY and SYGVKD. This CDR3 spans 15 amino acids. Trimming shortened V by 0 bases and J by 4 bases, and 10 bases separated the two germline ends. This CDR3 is CAISESYGINQPQHF. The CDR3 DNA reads TGTGCCATCAGTGAGTCATACGGTATTAATCAGCCCCAGCATTTT.

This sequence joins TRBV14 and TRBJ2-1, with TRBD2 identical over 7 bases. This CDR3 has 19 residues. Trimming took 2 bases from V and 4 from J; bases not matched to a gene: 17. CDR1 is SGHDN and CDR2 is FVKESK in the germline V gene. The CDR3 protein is CASSQLSGGEGNIYNEQFF. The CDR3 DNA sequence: TGTGCCAGCAGCCAACTGAGCGGCGGGGAGGGGAACATTTACAATGAGCAGTTCTTC.

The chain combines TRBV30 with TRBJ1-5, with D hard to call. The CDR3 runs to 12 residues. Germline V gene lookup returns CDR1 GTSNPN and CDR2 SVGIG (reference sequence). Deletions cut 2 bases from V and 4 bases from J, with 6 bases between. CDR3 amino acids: CAWSSRNQPQHF. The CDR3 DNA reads TGTGCCTGGAGTAGCCGTAATCAGCCCCAGCATTTT.

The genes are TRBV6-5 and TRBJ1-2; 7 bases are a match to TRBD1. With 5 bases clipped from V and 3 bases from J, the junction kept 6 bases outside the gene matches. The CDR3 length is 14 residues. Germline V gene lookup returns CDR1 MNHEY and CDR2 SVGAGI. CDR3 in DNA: TGTGCCAGCAGTGACAGGGTCGTGGACTATGGCTACACCTTC. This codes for CASSDRVVDYGYTF.

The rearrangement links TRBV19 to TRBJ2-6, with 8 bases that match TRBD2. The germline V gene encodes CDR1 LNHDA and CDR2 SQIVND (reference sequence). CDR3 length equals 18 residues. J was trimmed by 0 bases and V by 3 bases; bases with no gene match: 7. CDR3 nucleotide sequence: TGTGCCAGTAGTATGACGGGGACTAGACTCTCTGGGGCCAACGTCCTGACTTTC. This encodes CASSMTGTRLSGANVLTF.

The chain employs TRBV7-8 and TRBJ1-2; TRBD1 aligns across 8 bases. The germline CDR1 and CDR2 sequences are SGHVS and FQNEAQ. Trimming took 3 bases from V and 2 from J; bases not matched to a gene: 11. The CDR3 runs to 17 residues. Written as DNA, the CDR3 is TGTGCCAGCAGCTTTCGCCTTCCGACAGGGGCAAACTATGGCTACACCTTC. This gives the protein CASSFRLPTGANYGYTF.

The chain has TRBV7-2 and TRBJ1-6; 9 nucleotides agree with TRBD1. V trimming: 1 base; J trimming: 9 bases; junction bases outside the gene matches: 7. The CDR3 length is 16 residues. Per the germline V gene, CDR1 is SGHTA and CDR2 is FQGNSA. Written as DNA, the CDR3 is TGTGCCAGCAGCTTAGTATCCGGGACAGGGACTTCACCCCTCCACTTT. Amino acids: CASSLVSGTGTSPLHF. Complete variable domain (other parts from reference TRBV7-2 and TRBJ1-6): GAGVSQSPSNKVTEKGKDVELRCDPISGHTALYWYRQSLGQGLEFLIYFQGNSAPDKSGLPSDRFSAERTGGSVSTLTIQRTQQEDSAVYLCASSLVSGTGTSPLHFGNGTRLTVT.

This CDR3 reads CASSVGGVHTEAFF. In DNA, the CDR3 is TGTGCCAGCAGCGTAGGGGGGGTACACACTGAAGCTTTCTTT. J is TRBJ1-1 and V is TRBV9, with D perhaps matching TRBD1 (5 bases). The V end lost 0 bases, the J end lost 3 bases, and 9 bases lay between the germline ends. The CDR3 extends over 14 amino acids. CDR1 and CDR2 (germline): SGDLS, YYNGEE.

The CDR3 region has the DNA TGTGCCAGCTCACTCGGCCCCTCGGGGAATCAGCCCCAGCATTTT. It specifies CASSLGPSGNQPQHF. This chain links TRBV28 with TRBJ1-5, with D hard to call. Trimming took 8 bases from V and 4 from J, leaving 18 bases between them. Germline loops: CDR1 MDHEN, CDR2 SYDVKM. This CDR3 spans 15 amino acids.